This T cell receptor beta chain was profiled in a study of blood T cells in healthy people across ages. Overall study findings and caveats: Roughly linearly, TCR beta diversity per million T cells fell as age increased.

The authors extracted at least 5 micrograms of total RNA per sample. A note on this clonotype: Antigen specificity is unknown.

Combining a sample-barcoded 5' primer with a J-beta primer mix, a second PCR ran for 7 to 11 cycles. TCRdb fed the 5' RACE reads into MiXCR, producing one record per CDR3 protein. The sample has nearly 1 million distinct CDR3 sequences, 51% seen once. Sequences were obtained from blood. The origin of this receptor is a woman in her sixties or seventies in good health.

The CDR3 is CASSPFLGSRRETQYF. As DNA, the CDR3 is TGTGCCAGCAGCCCGTTCCTCGGGAGCCGCAGGGAGACCCAGTACTTC. The V call is TRBV3-1, the J call TRBJ2-5, with D perhaps matching TRBD2 (6 bases). Germline loops: CDR1 LGHDT, CDR2 YNNKEL (reference sequence). V lost 4 bases to trimming and J lost 5 bases, with 20 bases between them. This CDR3 has 16 amino acids.